This TCR beta chain was found in a study of CD8 T cells in Susac syndrome. RNA was extracted with the RNeasy kit, and a quantity of roughly 0.45 to 1 ug was reverse transcribed using random hexamers. TCRdb re-called the immunoSEQ multiplex PCR reads through MiXCR, storing one row per CDR3 protein. The sample holds 120,000 or so distinct CDR3 sequences, around 94% seen once. The sequencing sample was made of CD4+ T cells from PBMCs. The source is a human donor in good health.

The CDR3 region is CASSLDRVADYGYTF. The CDR3 DNA follows: TGTGCCAGCAGCTTGGACAGGGTTGCGGACTATGGCTACACCTTC. The chain uses TRBV5-6 and TRBJ1-2; possibly TRBD1 for D (6 bases). CDR1 and CDR2 from the germline V gene are SGHDT and YYEEEE. V was cut by 0 bases and J by 3 bases, with 12 bases left in between. CDR3 size: 15 residues.